The clone carrying this TCR beta chain was seen a single time. These data are taken from a study of blood T cell repertoires in COVID-19. Study at large: There were acute and convalescent COVID-19 samples, and they came from the United States, Italy and Spain. PBMCs, B-cell-depleted T cells, or T cells provided the cDNA or gDNA that made up the material.

Before being deemed recovered, Cohort 3 donors had two negative PCRs, clearance, or symptom resolution. Trimming pared 5 bases from V and 1 base from J, leaving 15 bases between. The germline V gene encodes CDR1 SGHTA and CDR2 FQGTGA. The CDR3 covers 16 residues. Source study methods: Quantification of nucleated cells was approximated via reference gene primer amplification. Data came from immunoSEQ multiplex PCR; TCRdb stores just in-frame clones and leaves some out. That table is the source of V, J and clone size, and D and trimming were worked out from the DNA. The sample records more than 150,000 clones, 80% to 85% being singletons.

The specimen was PBMCs or T cells enriched from blood (not recorded which). The V call is TRBV7-3, the J call TRBJ1-3; D not resolved. The sequence came from a woman between 55 and 75 years old who had recovered from COVID-19. The CDR3 region is CASSLAPVESGNTIYF. CDR3 in DNA: TGTGCCAGCAGCCTCGCCCCGGTGGAGTCTGGAAACACCATATATTTT.